This TCR beta chain was captured in a study of blood T cell repertoires in COVID-19 (dated by TCRdb to 2018 to 2020). Notes on the research overall: Collaborator samples came from the United States, Italy and Spain and covered acute and convalescent phases of COVID-19. The prospective study material was composed of cDNA or gDNA derived from T cells, B-cell-depleted T cells, or PBMCs. Subjects who had been exposed to COVID-19, were actively infected with it, or had recovered from it provided the deeply sampled blood TCRbeta repertoires that made up the dataset. The repertoires were released in a freely available public database meant as a resource for research on the immune response to SARS-CoV-2. The samples were drawn from the first 160 participants of the ongoing ImmuneRACE study and from some 1,300 subjects provided by 6 global collaborators. Nearly every sample came with metadata listing a de-identified subject ID, COVID-19 status, age in years and sex. HLA class I and class II types, where available, came from metadata supplied by the sample provider rather than from assay-based typing. Beyond this particular receptor, the publication reports: The quantity of clinical and demographic metadata differed by source and by participant and was supplied without curation.

TCRbeta CDR3 regions were amplified from genomic DNA by means of the immunoSEQ Assay, a bias-controlled multiplex PCR. In the authors' own workflow: The number of nucleated cells in each sample was estimated from the amplification of reference gene primers within the assay. To quantify the absolute abundance of each unique TCRbeta CDR3 rearrangement, sequence reads were collapsed and filtered. For each sample, productive Simpson clonality was calculated as the square root of Simpson's diversity index over productive rearrangements. The table was pulled from immuneACCESS by TCRdb, which kept in-frame rearrangements only. Such tables lose some clones; where checked, under half of the loss comes from unresolved V genes, and the rest has no known cause. The V and J calls and clone size are taken from that table; D and trimming were inferred from the DNA. Recorded for this sample are 300,000 to 400,000 clones; roughly 84% of them occurred a single time. The ten largest clonotypes hold 1% of the sample.

Participants in the prospective study were aged 18 to 89 years, lived in 24 United States geographic areas, and enrolled through a virtual design. Cohort assignment in the prospective study relied on participant-reported clinical history from a screening survey and a study questionnaire. Recovered participants in ImmuneRACE Cohort 3 were defined as having two consecutive negative NP/OP PCR tests, clearance from a healthcare professional, or resolution of symptoms. In the prospective study, mobile phlebotomists collected whole blood, serum and a nasopharyngeal or oropharyngeal swab from each participant. Prospective study participants could optionally give additional blood draws and questionnaires over a roughly two-month period. Before DNA extraction, blood samples from the prospective study were shipped at room temperature or frozen. CDR1 and CDR2 are read off the germline V gene as SGDLS and YYNGEE. Its CDR3 holds 15 amino acids, cysteine through phenylalanine. Only the CDR3 part of the read is kept: 45 bases, read in frame from the first base. From V the trimming removes 3 bases and from J it removes 1 base, while the gene matches leave 1 base of the junction unaccounted for.

Turning to this clone: Its antigen is currently not known. No much larger clonotype is one base removed from it; base qualities were not supplied.

This TCR was recovered from a woman aged 25 to 39 who had recovered from COVID-19. The sequenced material came from PBMCs or T cells enriched from blood (not recorded which). This chain is built from TRBV9 and TRBJ2-3; 11 central nucleotides agree with TRBD2. The nucleotides read TGTGCCAGCAGCGCGGGACTAGCGGGCACAGATACGCAGTATTTT. The encoded protein is CASSAGLAGTDTQYF.